Following are 5 T cell receptor beta chains from one sample sequenced in a study of blood T cells in healthy people across ages. A second PCR of roughly 7 to 11 cycles used a sample-barcoded 5' primer and a J-beta primer mix. TCRdb re-derived calls from the 5' RACE reads in MiXCR, one entry per CDR3 protein. The data show under 2 million distinct CDR3 sequences, about 31% seen once. The sequenced sample was blood. These receptors were obtained from a woman aged 25-40 years in good health.

Many counts were recorded for this clonotype. The V gene is TRBV15, the J gene TRBJ2-5, with D hard to call. The CDR3 sequence is 12 residues long. Trimming left V 1 base short and J 13 bases short, with 13 bases between. Per the germline V gene, CDR1 is LNHNV and CDR2 is YYDKDF (reference sequence). This CDR3 reads CATSRVGPSWYF. The CDR3 nucleotides are TGTGCCACCAGCAGAGTAGGGCCGTCGTGGTACTTC.

This clonotype was counted a few times. The rearrangement links TRBV7-9 to TRBJ2-7; tentative D call: TRBD1 (6 bases). This CDR3 has 13 residues. V was clipped by 3 bases and J by 5 bases, with 11 bases between them. Germline V CDR1 and CDR2: SEHNR, FQNEAQ (reference sequence). This chain's CDR3 is CASSLDSSDEQYF. DNA for the CDR3: TGTGCCAGCAGCTTGGACAGCAGCGACGAGCAGTACTTC.

The V and J genes are TRBV18 and TRBJ1-6; 9 bases are shared with TRBD1. Germline lookup yields CDR1 KGHSH and CDR2 LQKENI. The CDR3 is 16 amino acids. Losses at the gene ends were 0 bases for V and 7 bases for J; bases not matched to a gene: 4. CDR3 nucleotide sequence: TGTGCCAGCTCACCACCTCGACAGGGGGACAATTCACCCCTCCACTTT. It yields the protein CASSPPRQGDNSPLHF. The entire variable domain, with the rest obtained from reference TRBV18 and TRBJ1-6, is as follows: NAGVMQNPRHLVRRRGQEARLRCSPMKGHSHVYWYRQLPEEGLKFMVYLQKENIIDESGMPKERFSAEFPKEGPSILRIQQVVRGDSAAYFCASSPPRQGDNSPLHFGNGTRLTVT.

This chain joins TRBV5-4 and TRBJ2-7; 8 nucleotides align to TRBD2. Germline V gene sequence: CDR1 SGHNT, CDR2 YYREEE (reference sequence). The CDR3 loop spans 17 amino acids. Trimming cost V 0 bases and J 4 bases; bases outside gene matches: 12. The CDR3 is CASSLAPTGGPGYEQYF. The CDR3 DNA sequence: TGTGCCAGCAGCTTGGCCCCAACGGGAGGGCCTGGTTACGAGCAGTACTTC.

This clonotype was seen only a few times. The chain carries TRBV27 and TRBJ2-5; 12 bases agree with TRBD1. After removal of 6 bases from V and 11 bases from J, the junction contained 7 bases not matched to a gene. The CDR3 extends over 13 amino acids. Germline V gene sequence: CDR1 MNHEY, CDR2 SMNVEV (reference sequence). The CDR3 loop is CASRGQGASEQYF. In DNA, the CDR3 is TGTGCCAGCAGGGGACAGGGGGCGAGTGAGCAGTACTTC.